A single sample gave rise to the 10 T cell receptor beta chains below, sequenced in a study of PD-L1 blockade in urothelial cancer. Time point indicated: pretreatment peripheral blood. The method was immunoSEQ multiplex PCR; TCRdb's version includes in-frame clones alone and lacks a portion of them. The sample carries roughly 54,000 clones, 87% recorded once. The sequences come from PBMCs, collected around atezolizumab (anti-PD-L1) treatment. These receptors were obtained from a woman aged 55-70 years with urothelial cancer.

This chain links TRBV11-3 with TRBJ1-1; D gene uncertain. The CDR3 is made up of 13 amino acids. Trimming left V 3 bases short and J 1 base short, with 6 bases between. Germline CDR1 reads SGHNT; CDR2 reads YENEEA. The CDR3 DNA follows: TGTGCCAGCAGCTTGCGGAGGAACACTGAAGCTTTCTTT. This gives the protein CASSLRRNTEAFF. Variable domain in full (rest from reference TRBV11-3 and TRBJ1-1): EAGVVQSPRYKIIEKKQPVAFWCNPISGHNTLYWYLQNLGQGPELLIRYENEEAVDDSQLPKDRFSAERLKGVDSTLKIQPAELGDSAVYLCASSLRRNTEAFFGQGTRLTVV.

This chain uses TRBV19 with TRBJ1-1; 9 nucleotides agree with TRBD1. CDR1 is LNHDA and CDR2 is SQIVND in the germline V gene (reference sequence). The CDR3 contains 15 residues. The ends lost 8 bases at V and 1 base at J; junction bases unmatched: 8. The CDR3 nucleotides read TGTGCCAGTTCGCGGGACAGGGTTTGGAACACTGAAGCTTTCTTT. Protein sequence: CASSRDRVWNTEAFF.

V gene TRBV7-2 combines with J gene TRBJ2-2; 13 bases agree with TRBD2. Germline V CDR1 and CDR2: SGHTA, FQGNSA. This CDR3 has 17 residues. The V gene end was trimmed by 6 bases and the J gene end by 7 bases; junction bases not matched to a gene: 11. CDR3 DNA sequence: TGTGCCAGCAGGTTTACCGGGACTAGCGGGACGGGCGGGGAGCTGTTTTTT. It is translated as CASRFTGTSGTGGELFF.

The chain has TRBV2 and TRBJ2-3; D perhaps matches TRBD2 (5 bases). This CDR3 is built from 13 residues. Trimming removed 2 bases from V and 4 bases from J, with 7 bases in between. Germline V gives CDR1 SNHLY, CDR2 FYNNEI. CDR3 protein: CASSERRADTQYF. CDR3 coding DNA: TGTGCCAGCAGTGAACGGCGGGCAGATACGCAGTATTTT.

A remark on this clone: Different DNA sequences within this sample yield the same CDR3. The gene calls are TRBV27 and TRBJ2-7, with a tentative D call TRBD2 (6 bases). Deletions cut 1 base from V and 0 bases from J, with 7 bases between. The CDR3 runs to 14 residues. CDR1 MNHEY and CDR2 SMNVEV come from the germline V gene (reference sequence). This CDR3 reads CASSLFGSSYEQYF. As DNA, the CDR3 is TGTGCCAGCAGTTTATTCGGGAGCTCCTACGAGCAGTACTTC.

The chain has TRBV7-7 and TRBJ2-3; TRBD2 matches at 12 bases. V lost 5 bases to trimming and J lost 2 bases; unmatched junction nucleotides: 5. Germline V gene sequence: CDR1 SSHAT, CDR2 FNYEAQ (reference sequence). The CDR3 loop spans 16 amino acids. CDR3 sequence (DNA): TGTGCCAGCAGCAAACTAGCGGGGGGTCCCACAGATACGCAGTATTTT. It is translated as CASSKLAGGPTDTQYF.

This chain links TRBV29-1 with TRBJ2-3; the match to TRBD2 covers 8 bases. Unmatched junction bases numbered 13, after V lost 3 bases and J lost 5 bases. This CDR3 region has 16 residues. CDR1 and CDR2 (germline): SQVTM, ANQGSEA. The CDR3 is CSVDGRPREAQDTQYF. CDR3 nucleotide sequence: TGCAGCGTTGATGGTCGTCCGCGGGAGGCACAAGATACGCAGTATTTT.

The rearrangement links TRBV6-5 to TRBJ1-5; 8 nucleotides align to TRBD1. The V gene's germline CDR1 is MNHEY and CDR2 SVGAGI. Trimming took 6 bases from V and 3 from J; bases not matched to a gene: 1. The CDR3 has 13 residues. In nucleotides, the CDR3 is TGTGCCAGCAGGGACAGGGCCAATCAGCCCCAGCATTTT. This translates into CASRDRANQPQHF.

The chain employs TRBV4-3 and TRBJ2-7; D remains ambiguous. CDR1 and CDR2 (germline): LGHNA, YSLEER. CDR3 size: 13 residues. V gave up 3 bases and J gave up 4 bases, with 10 bases separating them. The CDR3 region is CASSHEVRYEQYF. In DNA, the CDR3 is TGCGCCAGCAGCCATGAGGTCCGGTACGAGCAGTACTTC.

The gene calls are TRBV5-5 and TRBJ2-7; 12 positions agree with TRBD1. The CDR3 contains 18 residues. Germline assignment: CDR1 SGHKS and CDR2 YYEKEE (reference sequence). The junction had 11 bases not matched to a gene; V was cut back by 0 bases and J by 4 bases. DNA for the CDR3: TGTGCCAGCAGCTTGGCCCCGGGACAGGGGGCCTTTGTGTACGAGCAGTACTTC. Its protein product is CASSLAPGQGAFVYEQYF.